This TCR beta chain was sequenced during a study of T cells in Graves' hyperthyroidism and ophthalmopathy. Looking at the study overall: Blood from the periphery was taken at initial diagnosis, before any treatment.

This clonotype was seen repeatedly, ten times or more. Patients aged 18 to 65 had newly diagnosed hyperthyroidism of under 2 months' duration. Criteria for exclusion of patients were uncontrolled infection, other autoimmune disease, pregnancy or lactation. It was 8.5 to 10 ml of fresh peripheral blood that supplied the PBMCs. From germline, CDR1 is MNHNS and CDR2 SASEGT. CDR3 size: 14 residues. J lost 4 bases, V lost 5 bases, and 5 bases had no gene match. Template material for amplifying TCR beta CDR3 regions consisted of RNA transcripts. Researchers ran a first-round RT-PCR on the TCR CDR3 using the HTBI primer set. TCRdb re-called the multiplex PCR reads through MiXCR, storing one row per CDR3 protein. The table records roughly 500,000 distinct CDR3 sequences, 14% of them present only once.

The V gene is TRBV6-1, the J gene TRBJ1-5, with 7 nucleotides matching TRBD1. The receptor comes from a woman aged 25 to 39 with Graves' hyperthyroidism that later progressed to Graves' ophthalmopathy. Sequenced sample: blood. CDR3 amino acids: CASSFGQVNQPQHF. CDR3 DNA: TGTGCCAGCAGTTTCGGACAGGTGAATCAGCCCCAGCATTTT.